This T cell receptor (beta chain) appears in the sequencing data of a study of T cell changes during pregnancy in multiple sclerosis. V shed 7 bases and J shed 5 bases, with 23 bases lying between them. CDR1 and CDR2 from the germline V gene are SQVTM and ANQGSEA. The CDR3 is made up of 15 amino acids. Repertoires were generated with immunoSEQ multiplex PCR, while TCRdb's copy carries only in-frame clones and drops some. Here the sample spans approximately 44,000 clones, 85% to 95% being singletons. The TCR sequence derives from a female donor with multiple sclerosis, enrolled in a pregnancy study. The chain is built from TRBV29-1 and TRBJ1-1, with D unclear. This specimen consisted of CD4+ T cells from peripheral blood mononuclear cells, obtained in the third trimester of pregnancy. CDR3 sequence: CSASGRLEVKTEAFF. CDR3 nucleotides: TGCAGCGCCTCAGGCCGTTTGGAGGTTAAAACTGAAGCTTTCTTT.